The TCR beta chain described here comes from a study of T cell changes during pregnancy in multiple sclerosis. The method was immunoSEQ multiplex PCR; TCRdb's version includes in-frame clones alone and lacks a portion of them. The repertoire consists of roughly 76,000 clones, with 85% to 95% occurring once and the leading ten covering approximately 0.45%. The V gene's germline CDR1 is MNHNS and CDR2 SASEGT. Trimming took off 5 bases at V and 2 bases at J, with 9 bases between the two ends. This CDR3 has 13 residues. This sequence originates from a female donor with multiple sclerosis, enrolled in a pregnancy study. The V call is TRBV6-1, the J call TRBJ1-2; TRBD1 is a possible D gene (5 bases). This specimen consisted of CD4+ T cells from peripheral blood mononuclear cells, obtained in the second trimester of pregnancy. The CDR3 is CASSIDRNYGYTF. CDR3 bases: TGTGCCAGCAGTATCGACAGAAACTATGGCTACACCTTC.